The subject of this entry is one T cell receptor (beta chain). The data originate from a study of T cell changes during pregnancy in multiple sclerosis. TCRdb keeps only in-frame clones here, not all; method: immunoSEQ multiplex PCR. The sample lists about 57,000 clones, 92% seen once, with nearly 0.2% in the top ten. The V end was cut by 1 base, the J end by 2 bases, with 7 bases between. The germline V gene encodes CDR1 LNHNV and CDR2 YYDKDF (reference sequence). The CDR3 spans 14 residues. The TCR was taken from a female donor with multiple sclerosis, enrolled in a pregnancy study. The V gene is TRBV15, the J gene TRBJ2-3; D unclear. Source: CD4+ T cells from peripheral blood mononuclear cells, taken in the second trimester of pregnancy. The CDR3 coding sequence is TGTGCCACCAGCAGAGCTTTACTCACAGATACGCAGTATTTT. It is translated as CATSRALLTDTQYF.